This T cell receptor (beta chain) is drawn from a study of blood T cell repertoires in COVID-19. Overall study: Samples representing acute and convalescent COVID-19 were sourced from the United States, Italy and Spain. T cells, B-cell-depleted T cells, or PBMCs supplied cDNA or gDNA.

Clones were read by immunoSEQ multiplex PCR, and TCRdb kept only the in-frame ones, dropping some. The table has some 120,000 clones, about 90% seen once. V lost 4 bases to trimming and J lost 1 base, with 11 bases between them. Per germline, CDR1 SGHRS and CDR2 YFSETQ. The CDR3 has 14 amino acids. This sequence joins TRBV5-1 and TRBJ1-1; tentatively, D is TRBD1 (6 bases). The source of this sequence is a woman aged 55-69 years with acute or convalescent COVID-19. The specimen sequenced was peripheral blood. In DNA, the CDR3 is TGCGCCAGCAGCCGCGGGGGCGGGAACACTGAAGCTTTCTTT. Amino acid sequence: CASSRGGGNTEAFF.